These 23 T cell receptor beta chains were all obtained from the same sample, sequenced in a study of blood T cell repertoires in COVID-19. Produced via immunoSEQ multiplex PCR; TCRdb's table is partial and in-frame only. The sample lists approximately 77,000 clones, approximately 80% occurring once. Sample: peripheral blood. Source of these receptors: a woman aged 55-70 years with acute or convalescent COVID-19.

The genes are TRBV7-2 and TRBJ1-4; D remains unclear. There are 15 residues in the CDR3. The germline V gene encodes CDR1 SGHTA and CDR2 FQGNSA. V lost 4 bases, J lost 4 bases, and 13 bases lay in between. CDR3 nucleotide sequence: TGTGCCAGCAGCTCCGGTGGAGGCGGTAATGAAAAACTGTTTTTT. It translates to CASSSGGGGNEKLFF.

In DNA form, the CDR3 reads TGCGCCAGCAGCTTGGGAGGACAGGGGGCTTATGGCTACACCTTC. It yields the protein CASSLGGQGAYGYTF. The J gene is TRBJ1-2, the V gene TRBV5-1; 11 nucleotides line up with TRBD1. Germline assignment: CDR1 SGHRS and CDR2 YFSETQ. CDR3 length: 15 residues. V shed 0 bases, J shed 5 bases, and the junction held 3 bases outside the gene matches.

The chain has TRBV7-2 and TRBJ2-5, with 8 bases identical to TRBD1. V lost 6 bases and J lost 4; bases outside the gene matches: 10. This CDR3 is 15 amino acids long. CDR1 is SGHTA, CDR2 FQGNSA, per germline. The CDR3 loop is CASRHDRGGRETQYF. The DNA for the CDR3 is TGTGCCAGCAGACACGACAGGGGCGGGCGAGAGACCCAGTACTTC.

The gene calls are TRBV5-1 and TRBJ2-1; 7 nucleotides align to TRBD2. V trimming: 4 bases; J trimming: 4 bases; junction bases outside the gene matches: 8. This CDR3 has 15 amino acids. CDR1 and CDR2 from the germline V gene are SGHRS and YFSETQ. CDR3 DNA: TGCGCCAGCAGCCCCGGACTAGATACGTACAATGAGCAGTTCTTC. Residues: CASSPGLDTYNEQFF.

The chain carries TRBV5-8 and TRBJ2-5; 10 bases line up with TRBD2. V lost 2 bases to trimming and J lost 1 base; unmatched junction nucleotides: 2. This CDR3 spans 15 amino acids. From germline, CDR1 is SGHTS and CDR2 YDEGEE. The CDR3 is CASSFSGGPQETQYF. The CDR3, as DNA: TGTGCCAGCAGCTTTAGCGGGGGGCCCCAAGAGACCCAGTACTTC.

V is TRBV9 and J is TRBJ1-1, with 7 nucleotides matching TRBD1. The germline gives CDR1 SGDLS, CDR2 YYNGEE. The CDR3 is 15 residues long. After removal of 3 bases from V and 0 bases from J, the junction contained 5 bases not matched to a gene. The chain's CDR3 is CASSASTGLNTEAFF. The CDR3 DNA is TGTGCCAGCAGCGCATCGACAGGGCTGAACACTGAAGCTTTCTTT.

The chain employs TRBV6-5 and TRBJ1-5; 8 nucleotides match TRBD1. V lost 7 bases and J lost 3; bases outside the gene matches: 5. Germline CDR1 MNHEY, CDR2 SVGAGI. The CDR3 is made up of 14 amino acids. Written as DNA, the CDR3 is TGTGCCAGCAATAGACAGGGGTTCAATCAGCCCCAGCATTTT. Translated, it gives CASNRQGFNQPQHF.

The chain joins TRBV30 to TRBJ1-1, with 8 bases matching TRBD1. The CDR3 has 14 residues. With V trimmed by 3 bases and J by 2 bases, 5 bases remained unmatched. In germline, CDR1 is GTSNPN, CDR2 SVGIG (reference sequence). The CDR3 region is CAWRTSGGNTEAFF. The CDR3 DNA follows: TGTGCCTGGAGAACTTCAGGGGGCAACACTGAAGCTTTCTTT. Supplemented by reference TRBV30 and TRBJ1-1, the full variable domain reads SQTIHQWPATLVQPVGSPLSLECTVEGTSNPNLYWYRQAAGRGLQLLFYSVGIGQISSEVPQNLSASRPQDRQFILSSKKLLLSDSGFYLCAWRTSGGNTEAFFGQGTRLTVV.

This clone was recorded at least ten times. The CDR3 sequence: CASSELQTNQPQHF. In DNA form, the CDR3 reads TGTGCCAGCAGTGAGCTACAGACCAATCAGCCCCAGCATTTT. This chain connects TRBV6-1 to TRBJ1-5; D unresolved. The germline CDR1 and CDR2 sequences are MNHNS and SASEGT. V was trimmed by 3 bases and J by 3 bases, leaving 9 bases between them. This CDR3 is 14 amino acids long.

This clone was found a few times. This sequence joins TRBV7-9 and TRBJ1-1; 7 bases align to TRBD1. This CDR3 is built from 13 residues. The V segment lost 5 bases and the J segment 4 bases; nucleotides outside the gene matches: 4. CDR1 SEHNR and CDR2 FQNEAQ come from the germline V gene (reference sequence). The CDR3 DNA reads TGTGCCAGCAGCGTTCAGGGGGGCACTGAAGCTTTCTTT. Residues: CASSVQGGTEAFF.

The V gene is TRBV13, the J gene TRBJ1-6; TRBD1 aligns across 8 bases. This CDR3 region has 14 residues. The germline V gene encodes CDR1 PRHDT and CDR2 FYEKMQ (reference sequence). The V segment lost 6 bases and the J segment 10 bases; nucleotides outside the gene matches: 8. The DNA of the CDR3 is TGTGCCAGCAGTACAAAGACAGGGGTGTCACCCCTCCACTTT. Protein product: CASSTKTGVSPLHF.

This clone came up a few times. Possible read error: a much larger clone is one base away. The rearrangement uses TRBV7-3 and TRBJ2-1; possible D gene TRBD1, 7 bases. V dropped 5 bases and J dropped 0 bases, with 11 bases sitting between them. Germline V gene data show CDR1 as SGHTA and CDR2 as FQGTGA. This CDR3 contains 15 residues. CDR3: CASSPGGSSYNEQFF. Written as DNA, the CDR3 is TGTGCCAGCAGCCCAGGGGGGAGCTCCTACAATGAGCAGTTCTTC.

The chain couples TRBV28 to TRBJ1-5; D remains ambiguous. V was trimmed by 5 bases and J by 7 bases, leaving 12 bases between them. CDR3 length: 13 amino acids. Germline CDR1 is MDHEN and CDR2 is SYDVKM. CDR3: CASSTSTEQPQHF. Here the CDR3 DNA reads TGTGCCAGCAGTACCTCCACCGAGCAGCCCCAGCATTTT.

The chain combines TRBV4-1 with TRBJ1-2; D is ambiguous. This CDR3 has 15 amino acids. From germline, CDR1 is MGHRA and CDR2 YSYEKL. Trimming took 0 bases from V and 2 from J, leaving 10 bases between them. The CDR3 region is CASSQDHGSNYGYTF. The CDR3 DNA reads as TGCGCCAGCAGCCAAGATCACGGGTCCAACTATGGCTACACCTTC.

The J gene is TRBJ2-1, the V gene TRBV7-2, with D possibly TRBD1 on 5 matching bases. CDR3 length equals 15 residues. The germline V gene has CDR1 SGHTA and CDR2 FQGNSA. V was shortened by 0 bases and J by 2 bases, with 8 bases between the two germline ends. For the CDR3, the DNA is TGTGCCAGCAGCTTAGCGGGGCCTGCCTACAATGAGCAGTTCTTC. Protein sequence: CASSLAGPAYNEQFF.

The J gene is TRBJ1-3, the V gene TRBV5-1; 7 bases agree with TRBD1. V shed 5 bases, J shed 3 bases, and the junction held 2 bases outside the gene matches. The CDR3 contains 13 residues. Germline CDR1 SGHRS, CDR2 YFSETQ. Written as DNA, the CDR3 is TGCGCCAGCAGTCAGGGGGATGGAAACACCATATATTTT. Encoded protein: CASSQGDGNTIYF.

The chain has TRBV12-3 or TRBV12-4 and TRBJ1-4, with unresolved D. The CDR3 contains 12 residues. Trimming removed 5 bases from V and 5 bases from J, with 6 bases in between. As DNA, the CDR3 is TGTGCCAGCAGTGGCTTGAATGAAAAACTGTTTTTT. It encodes CASSGLNEKLFF.

This rearrangement joins TRBV24-1 to TRBJ2-2; the match to TRBD1 covers 7 bases. Germline trimming cut 5 bases from V and 3 bases from J; bases unmatched to any gene: 8. The CDR3 has 16 residues. The germline gives CDR1 KGHDR, CDR2 SFDVKD. CDR3 region: CATSARRTGDTGELFF. CDR3 DNA: TGTGCCACCAGTGCCCGCAGGACAGGCGACACCGGGGAGCTGTTTTTT.

The chain combines TRBV9 with TRBJ1-2; 8 bases match TRBD1. This CDR3 contains 16 residues. The J segment lost 4 bases and the V segment lost 4 bases, leaving 12 bases of the junction unmatched. Germline assignment: CDR1 SGDLS and CDR2 YYNGEE. The CDR3 nucleotides read TGTGCCAGCAGCTCAAGACAGGGGTGGGGTGGCTATGGCTACACCTTC. Amino acids: CASSSRQGWGGYGYTF.

This chain connects TRBV29-1 to TRBJ1-2; weak D call: TRBD1 (5 bases). This CDR3 has 13 amino acids. The germline V gene encodes CDR1 SQVTM and CDR2 ANQGSEA. The germline V and J ends were trimmed by 0 bases and 10 bases, with 15 bases remaining between them. The CDR3 bases are TGCAGCGTTGAAGATGTAAGGGGAATGGCCTACACCTTC. It yields the protein CSVEDVRGMAYTF.

This chain links TRBV24-1 with TRBJ2-1; perhaps TRBD2 as D (6 bases). With 3 bases removed from V and 1 base from J, the gap between germline ends came to 18 bases. CDR1 is KGHDR and CDR2 is SFDVKD in the germline V gene. This CDR3 comprises 18 residues. The CDR3 sequence is CATSDANSATRSYNEQFF. In DNA form, the CDR3 reads TGTGCCACCAGTGATGCCAACAGCGCGACTAGGTCCTACAATGAGCAGTTCTTC.

The chain combines TRBV2 with TRBJ1-5, with a tentative D call TRBD1 (6 bases). Trimming cost V 5 bases and J 4 bases, with 12 bases left between them. The CDR3 covers 14 residues. CDR1 is SNHLY, CDR2 FYNNEI, per germline. The CDR3 bases are TGTGCCAGCAGTTTCAGGGGTCAAAATCAGCCCCAGCATTTT. This translates into CASSFRGQNQPQHF.

This clone showed up just once. The chain couples TRBV2 to TRBJ1-2; 8 nucleotides agree with TRBD1. Unmatched junction bases numbered 9, after V lost 3 bases and J lost 6 bases. Germline V gene lookup returns CDR1 SNHLY and CDR2 FYNNEI. This CDR3 is built from 15 residues. The CDR3 DNA reads as TGTGCCAGCAGTGAGGCCGGACAGGGTAGGGATGGCTACACCTTC. It encodes CASSEAGQGRDGYTF.